The 14 T cell receptor beta chains reported below all come from one sample, sequenced in a study of blood T cell repertoires in COVID-19. Data came from immunoSEQ multiplex PCR; TCRdb stores just in-frame clones and leaves some out. The profile shows about 200,000 clones, around 86% of them singletons. Source material: peripheral blood. The receptors were gathered from a man aged 45-65 years with acute or convalescent COVID-19.

Only a few counts were recorded for this clone. V gene TRBV5-5 combines with J gene TRBJ1-3; D is uncertain. This CDR3 is 15 amino acids long. V lost 5 bases and J lost 0, with 12 bases in between. CDR1 and CDR2 from the germline V gene are SGHKS and YYEKEE (reference sequence). The CDR3: CASSVFESSGNTIYF. The DNA of the CDR3 is TGTGCCAGCAGTGTATTCGAGAGCTCTGGAAACACCATATATTTT.

This chain links TRBV30 with TRBJ2-1; a weak D match, TRBD2 (5 bases). The ends were cut back, 1 base at V and 15 bases at J, with 16 bases in the middle. Germline assignment: CDR1 GTSNPN and CDR2 SVGIG (reference sequence). CDR3 length: 12 amino acids. The CDR3 sequence: CAWSAPVGVGFF. The CDR3 bases are TGTGCCTGGAGTGCCCCGGTGGGAGTGGGGTTCTTC.

The CDR3 reads CASSQDESRGGLYNEQFF. The CDR3 nucleotides read TGCGCCAGCAGCCAAGATGAATCCCGGGGGGGCCTGTACAATGAGCAGTTCTTC. The chain carries TRBV4-1 and TRBJ2-1, with 8 bases fitting TRBD2. This CDR3 is built from 18 residues. In germline, CDR1 is MGHRA, CDR2 YSYEKL. V lost 0 bases, J lost 4 bases, and 11 bases stayed unmatched.

The chain employs TRBV9 and TRBJ2-5, with a possible D match to TRBD1 (7 bases). The CDR3 has 15 residues. Between the trimmed V and J ends, which lost 4 bases and 2 bases, there was a span of 15 bases. Per the germline V gene, CDR1 is SGDLS and CDR2 is YYNGEE. CDR3 in DNA: TGTGCCAGCAGCCCCAGGGGGGATGGACAAGAGACCCAGTACTTC. This translates into CASSPRGDGQETQYF.

J is TRBJ2-7 and V is TRBV10-1; TRBD2 is a possible D gene (6 bases). Trimming cost V 6 bases and J 0 bases, with 12 bases left between them. The CDR3 spans 14 residues. Per the germline V gene, CDR1 is WNHNN and CDR2 is SYGVQD (reference sequence). In DNA form, the CDR3 reads TGCGCCAGCAGCTCTGGGGGGAGCTCCTACGAGCAGTACTTC. Protein product: CASSSGGSSYEQYF.

The rearrangement links TRBV5-4 to TRBJ2-1, with D tentatively TRBD2 (7 bases). V lost 6 bases and J lost 10, with 20 bases in between. Germline values: CDR1 SGHNT, CDR2 YYREEE (reference sequence). The CDR3 runs 14 residues. The CDR3 loop reads CASTFGGGASEQFF. CDR3 DNA: TGTGCCAGCACCTTTGGAGGGGGGGCGAGCGAGCAGTTCTTC.

The chain uses TRBV6-5 and TRBJ1-2; unclear D gene. The CDR3 spans 14 residues. Germline CDR1 MNHEY, CDR2 SVGAGI. V was clipped by 0 bases and J by 4 bases, with 9 bases between them. The CDR3: CASSYSKFSYGYTF. Here the CDR3 DNA reads TGTGCCAGCAGTTACTCTAAGTTTAGCTATGGCTACACCTTC.

The chain combines TRBV15 with TRBJ1-3; 7 bases match TRBD1. The CDR3 runs to 16 residues. Germline CDR1 and CDR2: LNHNV and YYDKDF (reference sequence). After removal of 1 base from V and 0 bases from J, the junction contained 3 bases not matched to a gene. CDR3: CATSRGDSYSGNTIYF. CDR3 nucleotide sequence: TGTGCCACCAGCAGAGGGGACAGCTACTCTGGAAACACCATATATTTT.

This clone was counted only a few times. The chain carries TRBV18 and TRBJ2-2; D call uncertain. V lost 3 bases and J 0 bases, leaving 11 bases between the germline ends. The CDR3 contains 16 residues. Per germline, CDR1 KGHSH and CDR2 LQKENI. The CDR3, as DNA: TGTGCCAGCTCACCTCTAACCCATACGAACACCGGGGAGCTGTTTTTT. Amino acid sequence: CASSPLTHTNTGELFF.

This sequence joins TRBV27 and TRBJ2-7; 9 nucleotides agree with TRBD1. The CDR3 is 16 amino acids. Germline V gives CDR1 MNHEY, CDR2 SMNVEV (reference sequence). With V trimmed by 4 bases and J by 3 bases, 10 bases remained unmatched. This chain's CDR3 is CASSSPGQGRGYEQYF. Here the CDR3 DNA reads TGTGCCAGCAGTTCCCCGGGACAGGGCAGGGGCTACGAGCAGTACTTC.

This chain connects TRBV5-1 to TRBJ1-1; D possibly corresponds to TRBD1 (5 bases). Trimming stripped 0 bases from V and 3 bases from J, with 12 bases between. The CDR3 is 15 residues long. Germline CDR1 and CDR2: SGHRS and YFSETQ. The CDR3 region is CASSLGGADDTEAFF. DNA of the CDR3: TGCGCCAGCAGCTTGGGTGGGGCTGATGACACTGAAGCTTTCTTT.

The chain is built from TRBV18 and TRBJ2-2; D is uncertain. Germline V gene sequence: CDR1 KGHSH, CDR2 LQKENI. This CDR3 spans 15 amino acids. V dropped 2 bases and J dropped 1 base, with 8 bases sitting between them. The CDR3 nucleotides read TGTGCCAGCTCACCATCTATATTGAACACCGGGGAGCTGTTTTTT. Translation gives CASSPSILNTGELFF.

This clone showed up many times. The chain uses TRBV15 and TRBJ1-2; D call uncertain. The CDR3 contains 14 residues. Between the trimmed V and J ends, which lost 0 bases and 7 bases, there was a span of 12 bases. The V gene's germline CDR1 is LNHNV and CDR2 YYDKDF (reference sequence). CDR3 in amino acids: CATSRDLGGSGYTF. Here the CDR3 DNA reads TGTGCCACCAGCAGAGATCTAGGCGGTTCTGGCTACACCTTC.

The V call is TRBV3-1 (or the pseudogene TRBV3-2), the J call TRBJ1-3, with unresolved D. Trimming shortened V by 1 base and J by 4 bases, and 17 bases separated the two germline ends. Germline CDR1 LGHDT, CDR2 YNNKEL (reference sequence). CDR3 size: 17 residues. CDR3 protein: CASSQAQSPGFGNTIYF. CDR3 nucleotide sequence: TGTGCCAGCAGCCAAGCCCAAAGCCCTGGTTTCGGAAACACCATATATTTT.